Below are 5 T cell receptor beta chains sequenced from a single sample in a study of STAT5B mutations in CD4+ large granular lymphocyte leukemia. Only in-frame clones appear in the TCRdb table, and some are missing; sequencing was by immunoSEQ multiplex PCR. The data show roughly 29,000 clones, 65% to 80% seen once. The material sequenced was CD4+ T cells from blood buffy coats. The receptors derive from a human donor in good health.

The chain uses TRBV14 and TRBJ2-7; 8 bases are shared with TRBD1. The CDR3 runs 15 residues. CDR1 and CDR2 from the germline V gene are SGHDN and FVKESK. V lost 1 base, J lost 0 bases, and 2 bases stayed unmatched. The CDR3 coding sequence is TGTGCCAGCAGCCAAGGGACAGGGAGCTCCTACGAGCAGTACTTC. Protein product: CASSQGTGSSYEQYF.

CDR3 nucleotide sequence: TGTGCCAGCAGGGGACACTCACCCCTCCACTTT. It codes for CASRGHSPLHF. V is TRBV28 and J is TRBJ1-6; D might be TRBD1 (6 bases). The V and J ends lost 6 bases and 10 bases respectively, with 7 bases between them. Germline CDR1 reads MDHEN; CDR2 reads SYDVKM. There are 11 residues in the CDR3.

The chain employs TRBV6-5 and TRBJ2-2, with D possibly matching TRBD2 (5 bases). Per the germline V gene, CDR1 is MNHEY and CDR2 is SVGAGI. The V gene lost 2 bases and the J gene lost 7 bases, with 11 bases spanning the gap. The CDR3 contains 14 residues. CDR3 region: CASSYSGVGGELFF. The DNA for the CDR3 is TGTGCCAGCAGTTACAGCGGAGTAGGCGGGGAGCTGTTTTTT.

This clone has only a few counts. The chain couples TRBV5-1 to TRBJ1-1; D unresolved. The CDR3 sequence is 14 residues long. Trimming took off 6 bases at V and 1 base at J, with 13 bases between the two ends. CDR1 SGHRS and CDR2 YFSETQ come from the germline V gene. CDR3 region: CASKVSPGNTEAFF. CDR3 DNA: TGCGCCAGCAAAGTCTCCCCCGGGAACACTGAAGCTTTCTTT.

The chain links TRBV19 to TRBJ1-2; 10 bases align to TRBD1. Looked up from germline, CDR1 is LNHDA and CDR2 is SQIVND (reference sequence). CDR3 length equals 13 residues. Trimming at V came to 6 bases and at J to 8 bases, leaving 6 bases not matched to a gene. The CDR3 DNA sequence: TGTGCCAGTAGGACCGGGACAGGGGACGGCTACACCTTC. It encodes CASRTGTGDGYTF.